The clone carrying this T cell receptor (beta chain) was seen repeatedly, ten times or more. The V gene's germline CDR1 is LGHDT and CDR2 YNNKEL (reference sequence). The V end lost 8 bases, the J end lost 2 bases, and 22 bases lay between the germline ends. There are 16 residues in the CDR3. Produced via immunoSEQ multiplex PCR; TCRdb's table is partial and in-frame only. The sample has some 65,000 clones, about 80% seen once. This entry belongs to a study of control samples from healthy donors and cancer patients. The sequencing sample was made of PBMCs. This receptor was obtained from a woman aged 50 to 65 with lung cancer. V is TRBV3-1 (or the pseudogene TRBV3-2) and J is TRBJ2-7; tentatively, D is TRBD2 (5 bases). CDR3 nucleotide sequence: TGTGCCAGCGGAGATAGAAGGGAACTAGAGACCTACGAGCAGTACTTC. Amino acid sequence: CASGDRRELETYEQYF.